The rows below give T cell receptor beta chains drawn from one sample of a study of blood T cell repertoires in COVID-19. Sequenced by immunoSEQ multiplex PCR; TCRdb stores in-frame clones only, minus some. The table has about 140,000 clones, over 70% seen once; the top ten hold 1.7%. The specimen sequenced was peripheral blood. All receptors derive from a woman aged 50 to 60 with acute or convalescent COVID-19. Each CDR3 is given with its conserved first and last residue. D genes are given only for firm matches. Some rows mark clone size as missing; the rest say once, few, many or name a class of expanded clone.

V gene: TRBV7-3; CDR3 length: 15; J gene: TRBJ2-3; clone size: .; D gene: .; CDR3 DNA: TGTGCCAGCAGCTTATTTTCCCCCGGGACAGATACGCAGTATTTT; CDR3 protein: CASSLFSPGTDTQYF
V gene: TRBV24-1; CDR3 length: 15; J gene: TRBJ2-3; clone size: .; D gene: .; CDR3 DNA: TGTGCCACCAGTGATTCCCGCGTCGGCGGAGATACGCAGTATTTT; CDR3 protein: CATSDSRVGGDTQYF
V gene: TRBV19; CDR3 length: 14; J gene: TRBJ1-2; clone size: .; D gene: .; CDR3 DNA: TGTGCCAGTAGTACAGGGACTGCTAACTATGGCTACACCTTC; CDR3 protein: CASSTGTANYGYTF
V gene: TRBV6-4; CDR3 length: 14; J gene: TRBJ2-7; clone size: .; D gene: .; CDR3 DNA: TGTGCCAGCGGGCAAAGGGGGAGTCCCCACGAGCAGTACTTC; CDR3 protein: CASGQRGSPHEQYF
V gene: TRBV10-3; CDR3 length: 15; J gene: TRBJ2-6; clone size: .; D gene: .; CDR3 DNA: TGTGCCATCAGTCAGGGGATCTCTGGGGCCAACGTCCTGACTTTC; CDR3 protein: CAISQGISGANVLTF
V gene: TRBV3-1/TRBV3-2; CDR3 length: 15; J gene: TRBJ1-1; clone size: once; D gene: TRBD1; CDR3 DNA: TGTGCCAGCAGCCAGTTAACCGCAGGGGGCACTGAAGCTTTCTTT; CDR3 protein: CASSQLTAGGTEAFF
V gene: TRBV5-1; CDR3 length: 14; J gene: TRBJ2-7; clone size: .; D gene: TRBD1; CDR3 DNA: TGCGCCAGCAGCTTGCCGGGACAGGGGTACGAGCAGTACTTC; CDR3 protein: CASSLPGQGYEQYF
V gene: TRBV18; CDR3 length: 20; J gene: TRBJ1-6; clone size: .; D gene: TRBD1; CDR3 DNA: TGTGCCAGCTCACCACCGGGACAGCGGACTTTCCGCTCCTATAATTCACCCCTCCACTTT; CDR3 protein: CASSPPGQRTFRSYNSPLHF
V gene: TRBV6-5; CDR3 length: 15; J gene: TRBJ2-1; clone size: .; D gene: TRBD2; CDR3 DNA: TGTGCCAGCATTTTCGCTAGCGGGGGGGCGCATGAGCAGTTCTTC; CDR3 protein: CASIFASGGAHEQFF
V gene: TRBV7-9; CDR3 length: 17; J gene: TRBJ2-2; clone size: .; D gene: TRBD2; CDR3 DNA: TGTGCCAGCAGCTTTCCTAGCGGGAGGGCGGACACCGGGGAGCTGTTTTTT; CDR3 protein: CASSFPSGRADTGELFF
V gene: TRBV20-1; CDR3 length: 11; J gene: TRBJ1-2; clone size: .; D gene: .; CDR3 DNA: TGCAGTGCAAAAGTCGGCTATGGCTACACCTTC; CDR3 protein: CSAKVGYGYTF
V gene: TRBV3-1/TRBV3-2; CDR3 length: 16; J gene: TRBJ2-1; clone size: .; D gene: TRBD2; CDR3 DNA: TGTGCCAGCAGCAAACTAGCGGGGGGGCCGAAGGATGAGCAGTTCTTC; CDR3 protein: CASSKLAGGPKDEQFF
V gene: TRBV10-3; CDR3 length: 13; J gene: TRBJ1-1; clone size: .; D gene: TRBD1; CDR3 DNA: TGTGCCATCAGTAGGGACAGGGAGACCCAAGCTTTCTTT; CDR3 protein: CAISRDRETQAFF
V gene: TRBV11-2; CDR3 length: 13; J gene: TRBJ2-1; clone size: .; D gene: .; CDR3 DNA: TGTGCCCACCGGCCCTACAGGATCAATGAGCAGTTCTTC; CDR3 protein: CAHRPYRINEQFF
V gene: TRBV12-3/TRBV12-4; CDR3 length: 13; J gene: TRBJ1-2; clone size: .; D gene: .; CDR3 DNA: TGTGCCAGCGGTTCCTGGGGAGACTATGGCTACACCTTC; CDR3 protein: CASGSWGDYGYTF
V gene: TRBV6-2/TRBV6-3; CDR3 length: 14; J gene: TRBJ1-6; clone size: .; D gene: .; CDR3 DNA: TGTGCCAGCAGTTCGGGTCAGTTTAATTCACCCCTCCACTTT; CDR3 protein: CASSSGQFNSPLHF
V gene: TRBV10-3; CDR3 length: 17; J gene: TRBJ1-2; clone size: .; D gene: TRBD1; CDR3 DNA: TGTGCCATCAGCCGAGGGCAGGGGACAGGGATCGGCTATGGCTACACCTTC; CDR3 protein: CAISRGQGTGIGYGYTF
V gene: TRBV7-8; CDR3 length: 12; J gene: TRBJ1-5; clone size: .; D gene: .; CDR3 DNA: TGTGCCAGCAGCTTCGGGAATCAGCCCCAGCATTTT; CDR3 protein: CASSFGNQPQHF
V gene: TRBV7-9; CDR3 length: 14; J gene: TRBJ2-2; clone size: once; D gene: TRBD1; CDR3 DNA: TGTGCCAGCAGCTTCACAGGGGGCACCGGGGAGCTGTTTTTT; CDR3 protein: CASSFTGGTGELFF
V gene: TRBV2; CDR3 length: 16; J gene: TRBJ1-1; clone size: few; D gene: TRBD1; CDR3 DNA: TGTGCCAGCAGTCCGGGACAGGGAAGGTTGGACACTGAAGCTTTCTTT; CDR3 protein: CASSPGQGRLDTEAFF